This note documents a single T cell receptor (beta chain) sequence. Its target is unknown. Germline-derived CDR1 and CDR2 are MNHNS and SASEGT. The CDR3 loop spans 12 amino acids. The V end lost 7 bases, the J end lost 0 bases, and 5 bases lay between the germline ends. These data originate in a study of CD8+ T cells in alopecia areata. Overall study: Each of the treated patients was given oral tofacitinib, 5 to 10 mg twice daily, for moderate-to-severe alopecia areata.

Notes on the study in general: On tofacitinib, scalp clonality and expanded CD8+ clones among top 100 fell significantly.

RNA was isolated and reverse transcribed to cDNA, the sequencing template. Only in-frame clones appear in the TCRdb table, and some are missing; sequencing was by immunoSEQ multiplex PCR. The sample gives 90,000 or so clones, around 44% of which show up once; roughly 18% is in the top ten. The sample's treatment: oral pan-JAK inhibitor, 5-10 mg twice daily. The starting material was CD8+ T cells sorted from blood, obtained at week 24, from a patient treated with tofacitinib. The receptor was derived from a human donor with alopecia areata. The V gene is TRBV6-1, the J gene TRBJ2-3; no reliable D call. The CDR3 DNA reads as TGTGCCAGCACCGGGAGCACAGATACGCAGTATTTT. Protein product: CASTGSTDTQYF.